This entry describes one T cell receptor (beta chain). As yet, its antigen is unknown. The source of the sample is a study of T cells expressing NK-cell markers. At the level of the study: Within the sequenced cohort of eight donors, seven exhibited HCMV seropositivity and one was seronegative. Points from the study as a whole: In several donors, dominant CD3+CD56+NKG2C+ clones formed about 1.0-7.5% of CD8+ cells. A handful of donors showed these clonotypes also leading the CD3+CD56-NKG2C+ fraction.

There are 16 residues in the CDR3. Beta-chain TCR cDNA was generated via 5'RACE template switching with UMIs. TCRdb reprocessed the 5' RACE reads, keeping one entry per CDR3 protein, no DNA. The record lists 500,000 or so distinct CDR3 sequences, of which the ten most abundant hold around 3.3%. This clonotype originated in a man between 18 and 29 years old in good health. What was sequenced was blood T cells: a sorted CD56 or NKG2C T cell subset, CD4+ or CD8+ T cells, or bulk PBMC T cells (not recorded which). The chain is built from TRBV21-1 and TRBJ2-7; no DNA is available, so the TRBD1 call from TCRdb remains unchecked. TRBV21-1 is noted as a pseudogene. The CDR3 spells CASSKVRTGGTYEQYF.